Following are 15 T cell receptor beta chains from one sample sequenced in a study of read filtering for tumor transcriptome and immune sequencing. From approximately 400 ng of RNA, a library with molecular barcoded alpha/delta and beta/gamma adaptors was made. TCRdb re-analysed the reads in MiXCR, keeping a single row per CDR3 protein. The repertoire holds 45,000 to 50,000 distinct CDR3 sequences, less than 15% seen once, with roughly 14% in the top ten. Sequenced input: a population of CD138-negative cells sorted from bone marrow. The receptors originated from a donor at least 40 years old with multiple myeloma.

In this sample, this clonotype turned up many times. The V and J genes are TRBV20-1 and TRBJ2-1, with TRBD2 matching 12 bases. Germline values: CDR1 DFQATT, CDR2 SNEGSKA (reference sequence). The junction had 10 bases not matched to a gene; V was cut back by 2 bases and J by 5 bases. The CDR3 is 17 amino acids. The CDR3 reads CSARKASLAGGNNEQFF. The CDR3 nucleotides read TGCAGTGCTAGAAAAGCCTCACTAGCGGGAGGTAACAATGAGCAGTTCTTC.

This clonotype showed up just a few times. The J gene is TRBJ2-3, the V gene TRBV28, with 11 bases matching TRBD1. Germline CDR1 reads MDHEN; CDR2 reads SYDVKM. The trim removed 8 bases at V and 3 bases at J, leaving 4 bases unmatched. This CDR3 has 14 residues. CDR3 protein: CASGGTGGTDTQYF. Written as DNA, the CDR3 is TGTGCCAGCGGCGGGACAGGGGGGACAGATACGCAGTATTTT.

J is TRBJ2-1 and V is TRBV6-6; D gene ambiguous. This CDR3 has 11 residues. The germline V and J ends were trimmed by 5 bases and 12 bases, with 11 bases remaining between them. Per germline, CDR1 MNHNY and CDR2 SVGAGI (reference sequence). The CDR3 DNA sequence: TGTGCCAGCAGTCCTCGAAAAGGGCAGTTCTTC. It specifies CASSPRKGQFF.

This clonotype was recorded at least ten times. The gene calls are TRBV23-1 and TRBJ2-3; 7 nucleotides align to TRBD2. TRBV23-1 is an ORF; its function is uncertain. The CDR3 has 17 amino acids. Unmatched junction bases numbered 14, after V lost 6 bases and J lost 2 bases. The CDR3 is CASSPGWREIDTDTQYF. CDR3 in DNA: TGCGCCAGCAGCCCAGGGTGGCGGGAGATAGACACAGATACGCAGTATTTT.

In this sample, this clonotype turned up many times. The V gene is TRBV20-1, the J gene TRBJ2-3; no clear D. Trimming removed 6 bases from V and 4 bases from J, with 5 bases in between. Germline values: CDR1 DFQATT, CDR2 SNEGSKA (reference sequence). This CDR3 is 10 amino acids long. This chain's CDR3 is CSAWADTQYF. CDR3 in DNA: TGCAGTGCCTGGGCAGATACGCAGTATTTT.

This clonotype was detected many times. The J gene is TRBJ2-1, the V gene TRBV3-1; 8 bases line up with TRBD2. This CDR3 contains 16 residues. Losses at the gene ends were 4 bases for V and 3 bases for J; bases not matched to a gene: 8. CDR1 LGHDT and CDR2 YNNKEL come from the germline V gene (reference sequence). This chain's CDR3 is CASSRGPGLVYNEQFF. The CDR3 DNA reads as TGTGCCAGCAGCCGTGGACCGGGACTAGTCTACAATGAGCAGTTCTTC.

There are many counts of this clonotype. The chain uses TRBV20-1 and TRBJ2-1; 8 bases line up with TRBD2. The CDR3 extends over 14 amino acids. Losses at the gene ends were 5 bases for V and 1 base for J; bases not matched to a gene: 4. Germline V lookup: CDR1 DFQATT, CDR2 SNEGSKA (reference sequence). This chain's CDR3 is CSASSGSSYNEQFF. The CDR3 region has the DNA TGCAGTGCTTCCAGCGGGAGTTCCTACAATGAGCAGTTCTTC.

A note on this clonotype: A read error may account for a junction end that differs from germline. This chain links TRBV20-1 with TRBJ2-1, with 9 bases identical to TRBD2. Germline values: CDR1 DFQATT, CDR2 SNEGSKA (reference sequence). CDR3 length: 14 residues. The CDR3 protein is CSAMGLADYKEQFF. Written as DNA, the CDR3 is TGCAGTGCAATGGGACTAGCAGATTACAAAGAGCAGTTCTTC.

This clonotype was counted ten times or more. V gene TRBV6-2 or TRBV6-3 combines with J gene TRBJ2-3; tentative D call: TRBD2 (5 bases). The CDR3 spans 13 residues. Germline CDR1 and CDR2: MNHEY and SVGEGT. With 6 bases removed from V and 4 bases from J, the gap between germline ends came to 11 bases. The CDR3 is CASSPTTPDTQYF. CDR3 coding DNA: TGTGCCAGCAGCCCGACTACTCCAGATACGCAGTATTTT.

This clonotype was observed many times. The rearrangement joins TRBV5-6 to TRBJ2-5; 8 bases map to TRBD1. This CDR3 contains 12 residues. V gave up 4 bases and J gave up 9 bases; unmatched junction bases: 5. CDR1 is SGHDT, CDR2 YYEEEE, per germline. The CDR3 DNA reads as TGTGCCAGCAGCAAGGACAGGGCCGCCCAGTACTTC. It translates to CASSKDRAAQYF.

This clonotype was seen at least ten times. The V call is TRBV3-1, the J call TRBJ2-5; the D call may be TRBD1 or TRBD2 (5 bases each). V lost 1 base and J 7 bases, leaving 10 bases between the germline ends. This CDR3 region has 13 residues. CDR1 and CDR2 from the germline V gene are LGHDT and YNNKEL (reference sequence). CDR3: CASSQGGRGTQYF. CDR3 DNA: TGTGCCAGCAGCCAAGGGGGACGCGGGACCCAGTACTTC.

In its sample, this clonotype was seen a few times. A much larger clone differs from this one at a single base, so this may be a read error. The gene calls are TRBV3-1 and TRBJ2-3; D is unresolved. Between the trimmed V and J ends, which lost 6 bases and 5 bases, there was a span of 9 bases. This CDR3 is 12 amino acids long. Germline V gene data show CDR1 as LGHDT and CDR2 as YNNKEL (reference sequence). The CDR3 region has the DNA TGTGCCAGCAGGGGGAAACTAGATACGCAGTATTTT. It specifies CASRGKLDTQYF.

This clonotype was counted ten times or more. The genes are TRBV20-1 and TRBJ2-4, with 7 bases fitting TRBD2. The V gene's germline CDR1 is DFQATT and CDR2 SNEGSKA (reference sequence). CDR3 length: 15 amino acids. The V segment lost 4 bases and the J segment 0 bases; nucleotides outside the gene matches: 6. The CDR3 region has the DNA TGCAGTGCTACCGGGACTACGCTAGCCAAAAACATTCAGTACTTC. This gives the protein CSATGTTLAKNIQYF.

A note on this clonotype: This could be a read error, since a much larger clone is one nucleotide away. The V and J genes are TRBV12-3 or TRBV12-4 and TRBJ1-1; 8 bases map to TRBD1. This CDR3 has 14 amino acids. The DNA for the CDR3 is TGTGCCAGCGGTTTCGGGACAGGCTCCACTGAAGCTTTCTTT. This gives the protein CASGFGTGSTEAFF.

This clonotype was counted many times. The chain joins TRBV5-1 to TRBJ2-3; TRBD2 aligns across 11 bases. J was trimmed by 6 bases and V by 4 bases; bases with no gene match: 7. The CDR3 covers 15 residues. Germline CDR1 SGHRS, CDR2 YFSETQ. CDR3 residues: CASSTSGTSGDTQYF. The CDR3 DNA follows: TGCGCCAGCAGCACTTCCGGGACTAGCGGTGATACGCAGTATTTT.